A single sample gave rise to the 9 T cell receptor beta chains below, sequenced in a study of shared clonotypes between healthy human individuals. Only in-frame clones appear in the TCRdb table, and some are missing; sequencing was by immunoSEQ multiplex PCR. Here the sample spans about 2,200,000 clones, under 95% being singletons. CD8 cells classed as naive were CD45RO-negative and positively selected for CCR7, excluding terminally differentiated effector memory CD45RA+ cells. The sequencing sample was made of naive CD8+ T cells from PBMCs. The receptors derive from a man younger than 30 in good health. Some clones in this sample may be carry-over from other donors' samples.

The chain combines TRBV11-2 with TRBJ2-2; unclear D gene. CDR1 is SGHAT and CDR2 is FQNNGV in the germline V gene. V lost 6 bases to trimming and J lost 7 bases, with 9 bases between them. The CDR3 spans 12 residues. CDR3 sequence reads: CASRDEIGELFF. Written as DNA, the CDR3 is TGTGCCAGCAGGGACGAAATCGGGGAGCTGTTTTTT.

V usage is TRBV14 and J usage is TRBJ2-5, with 14 positions matching TRBD2. The CDR3 consists of 17 residues. The germline V gene has CDR1 SGHDN and CDR2 FVKESK. V gave up 4 bases and J gave up 6 bases; unmatched junction bases: 10. This CDR3 reads CASSPGLAGEDRQTQYF. For the CDR3, the DNA is TGTGCCAGCAGCCCGGGACTAGCGGGAGAAGATAGGCAGACCCAGTACTTC.

The gene calls are TRBV5-1 and TRBJ2-7, with a possible D match to TRBD1 (5 bases). Trimming took 5 bases from V and 0 from J, leaving 9 bases between them. This CDR3 spans 13 amino acids. The germline CDR1 and CDR2 sequences are SGHRS and YFSETQ. Here the CDR3 reads CASRSGLSYEQYF. The CDR3 DNA reads TGCGCCAGCAGGTCAGGGCTCTCCTACGAGCAGTACTTC.

Here the CDR3 reads CASSFSAREQYF. Here the CDR3 DNA reads TGTGCCAGCAGCTTTTCCGCCCGGGAGCAGTACTTC. The V and J genes are TRBV11-2 and TRBJ2-7; D is undetermined. The CDR3 loop spans 12 amino acids. Germline-derived CDR1 and CDR2 are SGHAT and FQNNGV. Trimming removed 3 bases at V and 7 bases at J, with 10 bases between. The complete variable domain, with remaining parts taken from reference TRBV11-2 and TRBJ2-7, reads EAGVAQSPRYKIIEKRQSVAFWCNPISGHATLYWYQQILGQGPKLLIQFQNNGVVDDSQLPKDRFSAERLKGVDSTLKIQPAKLEDSAVYLCASSFSAREQYFGPGTRLTVT.

The V gene is TRBV10-1, the J gene TRBJ2-1; the D is unclear. CDR3 length: 14 residues. V dropped 0 bases and J dropped 4 bases, with 7 bases sitting between them. Germline-derived CDR1 and CDR2 are WNHNN and SYGVQD (reference sequence). The CDR3: CASSESAPYNEQFF. The CDR3 nucleotides are TGCGCCAGCAGTGAGTCGGCCCCGTACAATGAGCAGTTCTTC.

This rearrangement joins TRBV28 to TRBJ2-7; 10 bases are shared with TRBD2. Germline assignment: CDR1 MDHEN and CDR2 SYDVKM. J was trimmed by 5 bases and V by 5 bases; bases with no gene match: 12. This CDR3 region has 16 residues. CDR3 bases: TGTGCCAGCAGTCTTAGGACCTCAGCGGGAGGGGACGAGCAGTACTTC. Translating gives CASSLRTSAGGDEQYF.

The sample holds one count of this clone. V and J are TRBV4-3 and TRBJ2-7; TRBD1 matches 7 bases. V shed 2 bases, J shed 0 bases, and the junction held 7 bases outside the gene matches. Germline V gene lookup returns CDR1 LGHNA and CDR2 YSLEER. This CDR3 spans 16 amino acids. The CDR3 loop reads CASSQYGTASSYEQYF. The CDR3 nucleotides read TGCGCCAGCAGCCAATACGGGACAGCGAGCTCCTACGAGCAGTACTTC.

The V call is TRBV28, the J call TRBJ1-4; weak D call: TRBD1 (5 bases). The CDR3 length is 14 residues. Germline-derived CDR1 and CDR2 are MDHEN and SYDVKM. V lost 7 bases and J lost 8, with 17 bases in between. CDR3 loop: CASNLEGRDEKLFF. The DNA for the CDR3 is TGTGCCAGCAATCTTGAGGGGAGGGACGAAAAACTGTTTTTT.

The V gene is TRBV27, the J gene TRBJ2-1; TRBD2 agrees at 13 bases. The junction had 6 bases not matched to a gene; V was cut back by 3 bases and J by 1 base. The CDR3 is made up of 18 amino acids. Per the germline V gene, CDR1 is MNHEY and CDR2 is SMNVEV (reference sequence). The CDR3 region is CASSFILAGGRSYNEQFF. The CDR3 DNA reads TGTGCCAGCAGTTTCATACTAGCGGGAGGGCGGTCCTACAATGAGCAGTTCTTC.